This TCR beta chain came from a study of response to subunit inactivated influenza vaccine. Trimming took 4 bases from V and 0 from J, leaving 10 bases between them. This CDR3 comprises 15 residues. Per the germline V gene, CDR1 is SEHNR and CDR2 is FQNEAQ (reference sequence). A few counts support this clonotype. TCRdb used MiXCR to reprocess the RT-PCR reads, holding one entry per CDR3 protein. This sample has hundreds of thousands of distinct CDR3 sequences; about 11% occur once, and the top ten carry approximately 11%. The same sample was also studied in work on T cells expressing NK-cell markers. That report notes: Production of TCR beta cDNA relied on 5'RACE template switching with UMIs. Restriction of the sorted population to alpha-beta TCR T cells was achieved in several experiments with an anti-gamma-delta TCR antibody. It was still unclear whether expanded NKG2C+ T cell clones were HCMV specific.

V and J are TRBV7-9 and TRBJ2-1; the D is unclear. The sample in question was PBMCs from blood, obtained on the day of vaccination. This TCR was sampled from a man in his forties or fifties who received an inactivated influenza vaccine. In DNA, the CDR3 is TGTGCCAGCAGCTCGAAGCGTATCTCCTACAATGAGCAGTTCTTC. It is translated as CASSSKRISYNEQFF. Combining the CDR3 with reference TRBV7-9 and TRBJ2-1 gives the whole variable domain DTGVSQNPRHKITKRGQNVTFRCDPISEHNRLYWYRQTLGQGPEFLTYFQNEAQLEKSRLLSDRFSAERPKGSFSTLEIQRTEQGDSAMYLCASSSKRISYNEQFFGPGTRLTVL.